Below, one TCR beta chain is given with its context. The target antigen is unknown. This record comes from a study of a mutant IDH1 vaccine in newly diagnosed glioma. Whole-study context: Vaccine administration was initiated 4-6 weeks following radiotherapy alone, or with temozolomide cycles. V12 fell at week 35 and V13, the study end, at week 47.

Per germline, CDR1 MNHNS and CDR2 SASEGT. The junction had 3 bases not matched to a gene; V was cut back by 2 bases and J by 2 bases. CDR3 length equals 15 residues. Time point defined: week 47, end of study. The study gave 300 ug of mutant IDH1 20-mer peptide per vaccine dose, with topical imiquimod. New WHO grade 3 or 4 IDH1-mutant, ATRX-lost astrocytomas were present in all donors. Profiling relied on immunoSEQ multiplex PCR, and the TCRdb table lists in-frame clones only, not all of them. This sample has 50,000 or so clones, with approximately 88% found just once. Source: PBMCs, taken from a glioma patient whose treatment included an IDH1 peptide vaccine. The chain carries TRBV6-1 and TRBJ2-3, with 8 bases aligning to TRBD1. The sequence was collected from a young woman with glioma. Some clones in this sample may be carry-over from other donors' samples. The CDR3 DNA reads TGTGCCAGCAGTGAATGGACAGGGAACACAGATACGCAGTATTTT. Its translation: CASSEWTGNTDTQYF.